Listed below are T cell receptor beta chains from one sample, sequenced in a study of blood T cell repertoires in COVID-19. Sequenced by immunoSEQ multiplex PCR; TCRdb stores in-frame clones only, minus some. This sample has about 54,000 clones, with approximately 90% found just once. Sequenced: peripheral blood. These TCRs come from a middle-aged man with COVID-19, enrolled during active disease. The CDR3 runs from the conserved cysteine through the conserved F or W. Fields, in order: V gene, J gene, D gene, clone size, CDR3 protein, CDR3 DNA. D genes are given only for firm matches. Size tells how often a clone was seen (once, few, many) or the class of an expanded clone, and some rows leave it out.

TRBV28	TRBJ2-1	TRBD1	NA	CASSLWGQGQYNEQFF	TGTGCCAGCAGTTTATGGGGACAGGGGCAGTACAATGAGCAGTTCTTC
TRBV4-1	TRBJ2-5	NA	NA	CASSQDPRVETQYF	TGCGCCAGCAGCCAAGACCCGAGGGTCGAGACCCAGTACTTC
TRBV28	TRBJ2-2	NA	NA	CASGSRRPGELFF	TGTGCCAGCGGGAGTCGGAGGCCCGGGGAGCTGTTTTTT
TRBV6-5	TRBJ1-6	NA	NA	CASSYSRQGHSPLHF	TGTGCCAGCAGTTACTCTCGTCAGGGGCATTCACCCCTCCACTTT
TRBV28	TRBJ2-1	NA	few	CASSHRHREQFF	TGTGCCAGCAGTCACAGGCATCGTGAGCAGTTCTTC
TRBV7-9	TRBJ2-7	TRBD1	few	CASSLSPPGQGAIYEQYF	TGTGCCAGCAGCCTAAGCCCCCCGGGACAGGGGGCCATCTACGAGCAGTACTTC
TRBV29-1	TRBJ1-2	TRBD1	NA	CSVEQGLVGYTF	TGCAGCGTAGAACAGGGGCTGGTTGGCTACACCTTC
TRBV5-4	TRBJ2-2	TRBD2	once	CASSPATSATGELFF	TGTGCCAGCAGCCCCGCGACTAGCGCCACCGGGGAGCTGTTTTTT
TRBV19	TRBJ1-2	TRBD1	large	CASGRTGKYGYTF	TGTGCCAGTGGCCGGACAGGGAAATATGGCTACACCTTC
TRBV7-3	TRBJ2-2	NA	NA	CASSGRGGRELFF	TGTGCCAGCAGCGGGAGAGGTGGGAGGGAGCTGTTTTTT
TRBV5-6	TRBJ2-1	NA	once	CASYVQGSAWNEQFF	TGTGCCAGCTATGTGCAGGGATCAGCTTGGAATGAGCAGTTCTTC
TRBV10-3	TRBJ2-1	TRBD2	NA	CATLPVAGAGDNEQFF	TGTGCCACCCTACCCGTAGCGGGAGCAGGGGACAATGAGCAGTTCTTC
TRBV6-6	TRBJ2-2	NA	once	CASSYSGQILGGELFF	TGTGCCAGCAGTTACTCTGGACAGATCTTGGGTGGGGAGCTGTTTTTT
TRBV5-1	TRBJ2-7	NA	NA	CASSSSGISHYEQYF	TGCGCCAGCAGCTCGTCCGGGATCAGCCACTACGAGCAGTACTTC
TRBV6-5	TRBJ1-2	NA	NA	CASSTREPWGGYTF	TGTGCCAGCAGTACCCGGGAACCCTGGGGTGGCTACACCTTC